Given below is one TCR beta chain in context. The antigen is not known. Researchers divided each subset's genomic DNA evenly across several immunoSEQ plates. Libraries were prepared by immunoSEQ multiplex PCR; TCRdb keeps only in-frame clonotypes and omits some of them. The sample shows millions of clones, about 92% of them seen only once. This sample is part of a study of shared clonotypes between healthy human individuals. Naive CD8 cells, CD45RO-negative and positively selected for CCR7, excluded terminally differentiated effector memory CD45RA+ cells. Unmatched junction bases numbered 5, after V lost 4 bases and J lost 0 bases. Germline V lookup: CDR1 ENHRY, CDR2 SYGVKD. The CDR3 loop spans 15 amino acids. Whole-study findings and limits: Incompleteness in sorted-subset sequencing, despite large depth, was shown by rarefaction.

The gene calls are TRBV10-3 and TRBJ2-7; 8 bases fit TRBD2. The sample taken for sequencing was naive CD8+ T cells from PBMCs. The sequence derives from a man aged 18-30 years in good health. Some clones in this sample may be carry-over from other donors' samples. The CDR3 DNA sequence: TGTGCCATCAGTGGGCCCAGCGGGAGCTCCTACGAGCAGTACTTC. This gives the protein CAISGPSGSSYEQYF.